This TCR beta chain was observed in a study of T-cell memory formation after mild COVID-19. For the study at large: TCR clusters mostly belonged to single donors.

After 5'RACE with constant-segment primers, TCR alpha and TCR beta cDNA libraries carrying sample barcodes and UMIs were obtained. In TCRdb, the 5' RACE reads were re-called with MiXCR into one record per CDR3 protein. The sample records some 100,000 distinct CDR3 sequences, approximately 10% being singletons. Overall study findings and caveats: Mainly in CM and EM were contracting CD4+ clones; CD8+ were in EMRA. Memory sampled before infection contained some responding clones, suggesting cross-reactive memory joined.

This clonotype has at least ten counts. The antigen remains unidentified. The clonotype originates from a man aged 18 to 30 who had mild COVID-19 (a few samples of this study predate the infection). Cell type and time point are not known. Sequencing was carried out using PBMCs or a T cell subset sorted from them (not recorded which).

CDR3 sequence reads: CASSSKTGDIHLYEQYF. The CDR3 region has the DNA TGTGCCAGCAGCTCTAAGACAGGGGATATTCACCTTTACGAGCAGTACTTC. This chain connects TRBV7-9 to TRBJ2-7, with 8 bases fitting TRBD1. This CDR3 is 17 amino acids long. The V and J ends lost 4 bases and 4 bases, in that order; junction bases with no gene match: 15. The germline V gene encodes CDR1 SEHNR and CDR2 FQNEAQ (reference sequence).